This TCR beta chain was found in a study of T cell repertoires in cytomegalovirus infection. Note on this clonotype: Its target is unknown.

TCRdb reprocessed the reads with MiXCR, giving one entry per CDR3 protein. The sample shows around 900,000 distinct CDR3 sequences, around 30% of them seen only once. The sequence was collected from a human donor in good health (CMV status not recorded). Some clones in this sample may be carry-over from other donors' samples. The material was cultured CD8+ T cells from PBMCs, obtained from culture after CMV antigen stimulation.

CDR3 in DNA: TGTGCCAGTAGTATCGAGATTAGCAATCAGCCCCAGCATTTT. Its protein product is CASSIEISNQPQHF. The rearrangement links TRBV19 to TRBJ1-5, with D unclear. Germline lookup yields CDR1 LNHDA and CDR2 SQIVND (reference sequence). Deletions cut 3 bases from V and 0 bases from J, with 6 bases between. The CDR3 runs 14 residues.